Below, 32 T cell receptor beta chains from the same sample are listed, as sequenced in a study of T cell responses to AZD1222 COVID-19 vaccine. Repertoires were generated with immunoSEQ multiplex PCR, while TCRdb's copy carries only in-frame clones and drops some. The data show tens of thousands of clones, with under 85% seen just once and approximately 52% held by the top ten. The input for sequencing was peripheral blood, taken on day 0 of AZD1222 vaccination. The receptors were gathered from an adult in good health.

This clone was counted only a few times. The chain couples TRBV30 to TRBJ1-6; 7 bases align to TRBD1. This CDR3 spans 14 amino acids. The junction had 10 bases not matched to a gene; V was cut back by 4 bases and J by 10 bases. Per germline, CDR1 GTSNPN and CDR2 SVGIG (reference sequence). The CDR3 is CAWNQQGRGSPLHF. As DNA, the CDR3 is TGTGCCTGGAATCAACAGGGGAGAGGATCACCCCTCCACTTT. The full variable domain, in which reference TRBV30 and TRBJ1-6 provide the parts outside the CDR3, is SQTIHQWPATLVQPVGSPLSLECTVEGTSNPNLYWYRQAAGRGLQLLFYSVGIGQISSEVPQNLSASRPQDRQFILSSKKLLLSDSGFYLCAWNQQGRGSPLHFGNGTRLTVT.

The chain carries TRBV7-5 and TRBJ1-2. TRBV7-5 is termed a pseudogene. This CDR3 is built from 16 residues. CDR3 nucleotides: TGTGCCAGAAGCTTAGGCGGGTTCCGGCAGGCCTATGGCTACACCTTC. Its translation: CARSLGGFRQAYGYTF.

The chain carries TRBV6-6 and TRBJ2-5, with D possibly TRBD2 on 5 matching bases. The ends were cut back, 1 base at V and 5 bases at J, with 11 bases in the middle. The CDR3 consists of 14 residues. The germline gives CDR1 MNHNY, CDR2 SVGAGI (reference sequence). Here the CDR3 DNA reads TGTGCCAGCAGTTACTTGGACTTGGGGGAGACCCAGTACTTC. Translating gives CASSYLDLGETQYF.

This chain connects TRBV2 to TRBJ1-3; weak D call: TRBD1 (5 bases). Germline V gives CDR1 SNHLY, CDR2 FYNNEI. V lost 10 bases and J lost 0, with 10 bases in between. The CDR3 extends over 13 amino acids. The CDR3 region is CATSGGSGNTIYF. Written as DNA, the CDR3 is TGTGCCACTTCCGGGGGCTCTGGAAACACCATATATTTT.

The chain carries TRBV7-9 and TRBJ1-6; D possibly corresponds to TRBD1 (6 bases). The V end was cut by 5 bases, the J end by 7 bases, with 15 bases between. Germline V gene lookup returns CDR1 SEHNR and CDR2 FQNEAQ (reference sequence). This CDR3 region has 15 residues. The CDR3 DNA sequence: TGTGCCAGCAGCCCCCTCGGACAGCCAAATTCACCCCTCCACTTT. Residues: CASSPLGQPNSPLHF.

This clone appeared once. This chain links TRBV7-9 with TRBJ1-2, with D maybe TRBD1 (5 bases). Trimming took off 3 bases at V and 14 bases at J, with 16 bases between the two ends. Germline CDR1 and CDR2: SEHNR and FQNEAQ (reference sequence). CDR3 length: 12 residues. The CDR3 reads CASSFPFGARTF. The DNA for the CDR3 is TGTGCCAGCAGCTTCCCTTTTGGGGCTAGGACCTTC.

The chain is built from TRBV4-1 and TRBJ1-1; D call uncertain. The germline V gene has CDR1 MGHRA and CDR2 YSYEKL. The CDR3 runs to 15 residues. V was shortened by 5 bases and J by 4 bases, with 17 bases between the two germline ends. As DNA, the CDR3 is TGCGCCAGCAGCATCATTCTTCACAGTTCCACTGAAGCTTTCTTT. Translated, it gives CASSIILHSSTEAFF.

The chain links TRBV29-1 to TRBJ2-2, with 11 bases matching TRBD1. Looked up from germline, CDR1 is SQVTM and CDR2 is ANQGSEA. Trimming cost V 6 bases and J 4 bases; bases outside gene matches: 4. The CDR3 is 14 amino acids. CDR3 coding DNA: TGCAGCGTGAGGACAGGGGGCTTCACCGGGGAGCTGTTTTTT. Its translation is CSVRTGGFTGELFF.

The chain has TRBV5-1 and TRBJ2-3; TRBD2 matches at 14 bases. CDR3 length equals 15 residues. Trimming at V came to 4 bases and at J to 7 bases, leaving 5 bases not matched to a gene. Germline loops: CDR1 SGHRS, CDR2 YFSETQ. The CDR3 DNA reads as TGCGCCAGCAGCAAGGGACTAGCGGGGGAAAATACGCAGTATTTT. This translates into CASSKGLAGENTQYF.

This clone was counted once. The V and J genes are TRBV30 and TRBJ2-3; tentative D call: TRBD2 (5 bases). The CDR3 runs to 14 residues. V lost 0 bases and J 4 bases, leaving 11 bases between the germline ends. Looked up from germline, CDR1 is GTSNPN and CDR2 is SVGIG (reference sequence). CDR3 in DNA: TGTGCCTGGAGTGTACCCGGGATCGCAGATACGCAGTATTTT. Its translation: CAWSVPGIADTQYF. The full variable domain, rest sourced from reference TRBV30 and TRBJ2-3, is SQTIHQWPATLVQPVGSPLSLECTVEGTSNPNLYWYRQAAGRGLQLLFYSVGIGQISSEVPQNLSASRPQDRQFILSSKKLLLSDSGFYLCAWSVPGIADTQYFGPGTRLTVL.

CDR3 DNA: TGTGCCAGCAGCTTAGGTCCGGGGCTAGCGGGGGGTGATGAGCAGTTCTTC. Translating gives CASSLGPGLAGGDEQFF. The chain combines TRBV11-3 with TRBJ2-1, with TRBD2 matching over 11 bases. The CDR3 loop spans 17 amino acids. Germline trimming cut 1 base from V and 8 bases from J; bases unmatched to any gene: 10. The germline V gene has CDR1 SGHNT and CDR2 YENEEA.

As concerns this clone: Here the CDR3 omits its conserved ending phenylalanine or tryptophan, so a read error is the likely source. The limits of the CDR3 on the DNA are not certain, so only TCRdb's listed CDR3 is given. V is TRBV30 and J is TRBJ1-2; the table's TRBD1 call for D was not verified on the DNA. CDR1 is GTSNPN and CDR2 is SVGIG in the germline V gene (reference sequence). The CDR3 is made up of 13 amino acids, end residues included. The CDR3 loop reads CACRRSGQGAFSV.

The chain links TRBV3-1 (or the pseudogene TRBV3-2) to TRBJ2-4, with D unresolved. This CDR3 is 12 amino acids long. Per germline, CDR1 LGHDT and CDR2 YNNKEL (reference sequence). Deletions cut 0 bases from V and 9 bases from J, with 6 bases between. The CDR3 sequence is CASSQEESIQYF. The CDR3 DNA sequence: TGTGCCAGCAGCCAAGAGGAGAGCATTCAGTACTTC.

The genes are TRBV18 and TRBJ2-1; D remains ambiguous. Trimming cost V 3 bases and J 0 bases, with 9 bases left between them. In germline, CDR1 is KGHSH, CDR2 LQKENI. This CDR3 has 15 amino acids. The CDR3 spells CASSPGRSSYNEQFF. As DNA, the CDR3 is TGTGCCAGCTCACCTGGAAGAAGCTCCTACAATGAGCAGTTCTTC.

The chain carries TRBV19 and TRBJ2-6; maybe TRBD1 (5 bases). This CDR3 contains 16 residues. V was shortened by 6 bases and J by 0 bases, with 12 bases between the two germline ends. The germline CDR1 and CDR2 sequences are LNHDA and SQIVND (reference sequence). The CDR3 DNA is TGTGCCAGTAGGGCCCAGGGCCCCTCTGGGGCCAACGTCCTGACTTTC. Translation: CASRAQGPSGANVLTF.

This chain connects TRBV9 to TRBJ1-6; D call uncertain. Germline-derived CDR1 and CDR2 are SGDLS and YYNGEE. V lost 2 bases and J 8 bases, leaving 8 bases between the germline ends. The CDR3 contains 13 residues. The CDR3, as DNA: TGTGCCAGCAGCGTCCTGGATGATTCACCCCTCCACTTT. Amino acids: CASSVLDDSPLHF.

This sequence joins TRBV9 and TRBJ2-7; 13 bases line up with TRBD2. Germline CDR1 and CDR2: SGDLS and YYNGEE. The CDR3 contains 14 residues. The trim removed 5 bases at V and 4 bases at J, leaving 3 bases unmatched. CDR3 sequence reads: CASSRTSGSYEQYF. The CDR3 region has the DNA TGTGCCAGCAGTCGGACTAGCGGGAGTTACGAGCAGTACTTC.

CDR3: CASRLGNRGNIQYF. CDR3 nucleotide sequence: TGTGCCAGCAGGCTGGGGAACAGGGGAAACATTCAGTACTTC. The chain links TRBV28 to TRBJ2-4, with TRBD1 matching 7 bases. After removal of 6 bases from V and 6 bases from J, the junction contained 8 bases not matched to a gene. Per germline, CDR1 MDHEN and CDR2 SYDVKM. The CDR3 has 14 amino acids. Combining the CDR3 with reference TRBV28 and TRBJ2-4 gives the whole variable domain DVKVTQSSRYLVKRTGEKVFLECVQDMDHENMFWYRQDPGLGLRLIYFSYDVKMKEKGDIPEGYSVSREKKERFSLILESASTNQTSMYLCASRLGNRGNIQYFGAGTRLSVL.

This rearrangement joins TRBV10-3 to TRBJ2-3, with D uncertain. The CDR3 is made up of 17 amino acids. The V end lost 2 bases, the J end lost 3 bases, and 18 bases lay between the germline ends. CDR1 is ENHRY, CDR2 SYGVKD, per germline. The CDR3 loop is CAISEAPDWVATDTQYF. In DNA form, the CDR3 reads TGTGCCATCAGTGAGGCCCCCGATTGGGTGGCGACAGATACGCAGTATTTT.

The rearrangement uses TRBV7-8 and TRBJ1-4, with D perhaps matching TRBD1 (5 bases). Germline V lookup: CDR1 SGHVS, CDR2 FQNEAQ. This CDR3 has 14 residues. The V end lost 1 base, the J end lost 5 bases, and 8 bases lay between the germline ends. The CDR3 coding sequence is TGTGCCAGCAGCTTAGGAACAGGAAATGAAAAACTGTTTTTT. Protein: CASSLGTGNEKLFF.

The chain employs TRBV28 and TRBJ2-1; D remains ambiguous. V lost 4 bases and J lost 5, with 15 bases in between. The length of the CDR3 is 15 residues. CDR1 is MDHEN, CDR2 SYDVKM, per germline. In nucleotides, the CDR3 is TGTGCCAGCAGTTCTGCAGCAACATATAACAATGAGCAGTTCTTC. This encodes CASSSAATYNNEQFF.

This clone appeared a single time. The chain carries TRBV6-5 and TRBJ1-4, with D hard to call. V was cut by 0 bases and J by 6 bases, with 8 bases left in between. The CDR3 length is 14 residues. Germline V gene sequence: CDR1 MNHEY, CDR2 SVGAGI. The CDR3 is CASSYSRPHEKLFF. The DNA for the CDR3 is TGTGCCAGCAGTTACTCCAGACCTCATGAAAAACTGTTTTTT.

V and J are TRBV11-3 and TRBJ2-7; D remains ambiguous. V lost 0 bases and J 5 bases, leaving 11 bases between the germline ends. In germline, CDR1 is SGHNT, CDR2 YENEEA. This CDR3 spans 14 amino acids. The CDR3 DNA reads TGTGCCAGCAGCTTAGATGGGTCAGAGGACGAGCAGTACTTC. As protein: CASSLDGSEDEQYF. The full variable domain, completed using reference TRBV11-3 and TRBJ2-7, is EAGVVQSPRYKIIEKKQPVAFWCNPISGHNTLYWYLQNLGQGPELLIRYENEEAVDDSQLPKDRFSAERLKGVDSTLKIQPAELGDSAVYLCASSLDGSEDEQYFGPGTRLTVT.

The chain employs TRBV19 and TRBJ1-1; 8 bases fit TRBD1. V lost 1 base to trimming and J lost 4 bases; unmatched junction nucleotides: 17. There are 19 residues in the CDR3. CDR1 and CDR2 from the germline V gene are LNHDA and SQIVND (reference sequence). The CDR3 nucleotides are TGTGCCAGTAGTATAGTAAGGGGACAGGTGTCAAGAGGGGGCACTGAAGCTTTCTTT. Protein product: CASSIVRGQVSRGGTEAFF.

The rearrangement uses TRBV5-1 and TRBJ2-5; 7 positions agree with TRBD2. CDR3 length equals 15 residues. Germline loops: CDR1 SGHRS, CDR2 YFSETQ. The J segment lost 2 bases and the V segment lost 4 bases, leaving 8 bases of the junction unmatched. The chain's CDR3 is CASSPSASGQETQYF. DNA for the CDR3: TGCGCCAGCAGCCCGAGCGCTAGCGGACAAGAGACCCAGTACTTC.

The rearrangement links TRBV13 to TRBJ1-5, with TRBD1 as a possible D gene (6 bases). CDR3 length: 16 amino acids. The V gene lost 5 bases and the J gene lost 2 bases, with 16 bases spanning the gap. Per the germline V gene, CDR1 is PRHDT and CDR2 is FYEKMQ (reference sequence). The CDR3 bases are TGTGCCAGCAGCCCTGGGGGCGGGTTTGGCAATCAGCCCCAGCATTTT. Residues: CASSPGGGFGNQPQHF.

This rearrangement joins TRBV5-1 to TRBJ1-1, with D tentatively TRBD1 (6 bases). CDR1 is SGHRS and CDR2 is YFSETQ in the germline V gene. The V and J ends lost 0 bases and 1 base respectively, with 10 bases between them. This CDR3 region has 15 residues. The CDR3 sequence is CASSLEGGQNTEAFF. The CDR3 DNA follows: TGCGCCAGCAGCTTGGAGGGGGGACAGAACACTGAAGCTTTCTTT.

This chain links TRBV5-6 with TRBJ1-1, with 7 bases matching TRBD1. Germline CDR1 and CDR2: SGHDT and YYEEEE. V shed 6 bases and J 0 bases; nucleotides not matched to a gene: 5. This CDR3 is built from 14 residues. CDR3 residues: CASNFDRVNTEAFF. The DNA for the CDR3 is TGTGCCAGCAATTTCGACAGGGTGAACACTGAAGCTTTCTTT. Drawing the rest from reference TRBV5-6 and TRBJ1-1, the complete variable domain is DAGVTQSPTHLIKTRGQQVTLRCSPKSGHDTVSWYQQALGQGPQFIFQYYEEEERQRGNFPDRFSGHQFPNYSSELNVNALLLGDSALYLCASNFDRVNTEAFFGQGTRLTVV.

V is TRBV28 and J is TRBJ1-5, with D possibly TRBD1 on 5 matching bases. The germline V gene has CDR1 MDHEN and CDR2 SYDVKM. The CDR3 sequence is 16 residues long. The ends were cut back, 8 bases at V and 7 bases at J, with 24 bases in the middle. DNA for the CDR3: TGTGCCAGCCTCCCAGAGGGGTCGGCAACAGGCCAGCCCCAGCATTTT. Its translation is CASLPEGSATGQPQHF.

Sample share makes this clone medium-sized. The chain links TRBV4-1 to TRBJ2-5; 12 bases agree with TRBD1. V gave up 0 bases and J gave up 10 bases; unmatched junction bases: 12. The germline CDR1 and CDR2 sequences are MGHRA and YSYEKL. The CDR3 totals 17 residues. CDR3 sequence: CASSQDLHQGQGAGQYF. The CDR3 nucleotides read TGCGCCAGCAGCCAAGATCTACACCAGGGACAGGGGGCCGGCCAGTACTTC.

The CDR3 is CASSLQGADEQFF. The CDR3 nucleotides read TGTGCCAGCAGCTTACAGGGGGCGGATGAGCAGTTCTTC. V gene TRBV5-4 combines with J gene TRBJ2-1; 9 nucleotides align to TRBD1. V trimming: 2 bases; J trimming: 8 bases; junction bases outside the gene matches: 2. The CDR3 spans 13 residues. The germline V gene encodes CDR1 SGHNT and CDR2 YYREEE (reference sequence).

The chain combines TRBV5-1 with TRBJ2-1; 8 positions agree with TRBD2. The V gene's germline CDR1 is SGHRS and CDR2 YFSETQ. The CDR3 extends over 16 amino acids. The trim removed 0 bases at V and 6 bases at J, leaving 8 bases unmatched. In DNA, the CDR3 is TGCGCCAGCAGCTTGGAACCGGGACTAGGGGGCAATGAGCAGTTCTTC. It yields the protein CASSLEPGLGGNEQFF.